A single sample is the source of the 24 T cell receptor beta chains below, sequenced in a study of blood T cell repertoires in COVID-19. TCRdb keeps only in-frame clones here, not all; method: immunoSEQ multiplex PCR. The sample yields 70,000 or so clones, about three quarters seen once. The sequencing input was peripheral blood. The receptor source for this set is a human donor in a cohort sampled during active COVID-19.

This clone was observed a single time. CDR3 in DNA: TGTGCCAGCAGCTTGGCCGCACCAGGCGACACTGAAGCTTTCTTT. This sequence encodes CASSLAAPGDTEAFF. The chain joins TRBV11-2 to TRBJ1-1, with unresolved D. V was trimmed by 3 bases and J by 3 bases, leaving 14 bases between them. Germline V gene data show CDR1 as SGHAT and CDR2 as FQNNGV. The CDR3 totals 15 residues.

The chain joins TRBV28 to TRBJ2-5; 8 bases map to TRBD2. J was trimmed by 5 bases and V by 6 bases; bases with no gene match: 14. The V gene's germline CDR1 is MDHEN and CDR2 SYDVKM. The CDR3 has 16 amino acids. The CDR3 sequence is CASSSGVSAGGETQYF. DNA for the CDR3: TGTGCCAGCAGCTCCGGGGTATCGGCGGGAGGTGAGACCCAGTACTTC.

The chain recombines TRBV12-3 or TRBV12-4 with TRBJ2-7, with D unresolved. The CDR3 extends over 13 amino acids. V gave up 7 bases and J gave up 2 bases, with 12 bases separating them. The CDR3 loop reads CASTPGFAYEQYF. CDR3 nucleotides: TGTGCCAGCACCCCAGGCTTTGCCTACGAGCAGTACTTC.

J is TRBJ2-3 and V is TRBV7-2; 12 bases match TRBD2. Per the germline V gene, CDR1 is SGHTA and CDR2 is FQGNSA. Losses at the gene ends were 3 bases for V and 5 bases for J; bases not matched to a gene: 3. CDR3 length: 15 amino acids. CDR3 sequence: CASSFLAGGGDTQYF. The CDR3 bases are TGTGCCAGCAGCTTTCTAGCGGGGGGGGGAGATACGCAGTATTTT.

The rearrangement uses TRBV28 and TRBJ2-5; tentative D call: TRBD1 (6 bases). Germline V gene sequence: CDR1 MDHEN, CDR2 SYDVKM. The CDR3 consists of 13 residues. V dropped 2 bases and J dropped 7 bases, with 11 bases sitting between them. CDR3 amino acids: CASSLNRVGTQYF. For the CDR3, the DNA is TGTGCCAGCAGTTTAAACAGGGTAGGGACCCAGTACTTC.

The chain employs TRBV19 and TRBJ2-1; 7 bases are a match to TRBD2. V trimming: 5 bases; J trimming: 0 bases; junction bases outside the gene matches: 4. Germline CDR1 reads LNHDA; CDR2 reads SQIVND (reference sequence). This CDR3 spans 15 amino acids. Here the CDR3 DNA reads TGTGCCAGTAGTTCACTAGCGTTCTCCTACAATGAGCAGTTCTTC. Protein sequence: CASSSLAFSYNEQFF.

This clone was picked up one time. The chain joins TRBV12-3 or TRBV12-4 to TRBJ2-3; D is perhaps TRBD2 (5 bases). The CDR3 length is 12 residues. The V gene lost 6 bases and the J gene lost 3 bases, with 7 bases spanning the gap. The CDR3: CASRDSTDTQYF. CDR3 in DNA: TGTGCCAGCAGGGACTCTACAGATACGCAGTATTTT.

The chain couples TRBV28 to TRBJ1-1; D might be TRBD1 (6 bases). The germline gives CDR1 MDHEN, CDR2 SYDVKM. V was trimmed by 6 bases and J by 0 bases, leaving 8 bases between them. The CDR3 consists of 13 residues. CDR3 nucleotide sequence: TGTGCCAGCAGGAACAGGGTGAACACTGAAGCTTTCTTT. Its translation: CASRNRVNTEAFF. The entire variable domain, with the rest obtained from reference TRBV28 and TRBJ1-1, is as follows: DVKVTQSSRYLVKRTGEKVFLECVQDMDHENMFWYRQDPGLGLRLIYFSYDVKMKEKGDIPEGYSVSREKKERFSLILESASTNQTSMYLCASRNRVNTEAFFGQGTRLTVV.

This clone was picked up a small number of times. The chain recombines TRBV6-5 with TRBJ2-1; TRBD1 might be the D (6 bases). The CDR3 spans 16 residues. The V and J ends lost 4 bases and 6 bases respectively, with 19 bases between them. The V gene's germline CDR1 is MNHEY and CDR2 SVGAGI. This chain's CDR3 is CASSLFWGPPRNEQFF. Here the CDR3 DNA reads TGTGCCAGCAGTTTGTTTTGGGGGCCCCCCCGCAATGAGCAGTTCTTC.

The chain uses TRBV30 and TRBJ1-2, with TRBD1 identical over 8 bases. The junction had 9 bases not matched to a gene; V was cut back by 2 bases and J by 10 bases. The length of the CDR3 is 13 residues. Looked up from germline, CDR1 is GTSNPN and CDR2 is SVGIG (reference sequence). The CDR3 region is CAWSTQGAIDYTF. The CDR3 DNA reads as TGTGCCTGGAGTACTCAGGGGGCCATCGACTACACCTTC.

The table lists this clone with a few counts. The CDR3 nucleotides are TGTGCCAGCAGCCAAGGTCGGGGGGCCAACGAGCAGTACTTC. Encoded protein: CASSQGRGANEQYF. The J gene is TRBJ2-7, the V gene TRBV3-1 (or the pseudogene TRBV3-2); perhaps TRBD2 as D (7 bases). V was pared by 1 base and J by 5 bases, with 12 bases between. Germline V CDR1 and CDR2: LGHDT, YNNKEL (reference sequence). CDR3 length equals 14 residues.

The chain has TRBV7-9 and TRBJ1-4; D gene ambiguous. Germline V CDR1 and CDR2: SEHNR, FQNEAQ (reference sequence). CDR3 length: 15 residues. The V and J ends lost 4 bases and 1 base respectively, with 10 bases between them. CDR3 sequence: CASSSRGVTNEKLFF. The CDR3 DNA follows: TGTGCCAGCAGCTCCCGCGGGGTAACTAATGAAAAACTGTTTTTT.

The chain carries TRBV16 and TRBJ1-4; D remains ambiguous. V was trimmed by 4 bases and J by 5 bases, leaving 8 bases between them. Looked up from germline, CDR1 is KGHSY and CDR2 is FQNENV. The CDR3 has 13 amino acids. CDR3 nucleotides: TGTGCCAGCAGCCGAGGGAACAATGAAAAACTGTTTTTT. It yields the protein CASSRGNNEKLFF.

The J gene is TRBJ2-5, the V gene TRBV7-6; 12 bases are shared with TRBD2. CDR3 length: 18 amino acids. With V trimmed by 5 bases and J by 4 bases, 14 bases remained unmatched. Germline V lookup: CDR1 SGHVS, CDR2 FNYEAQ. The CDR3 DNA reads TGTGCCAGCAGCCTCCACCCCAGGACTAGCGGGACCGGAGAGACCCAGTACTTC. It specifies CASSLHPRTSGTGETQYF.

The chain is built from TRBV18 and TRBJ2-4; no clear D gene. From germline, CDR1 is KGHSH and CDR2 LQKENI. Trimming pared 5 bases from V and 0 bases from J, leaving 11 bases between. This CDR3 is 15 amino acids long. The CDR3 reads CASSEPGLAKNIQYF. CDR3 nucleotides: TGTGCCAGCTCAGAACCCGGGTTAGCCAAAAACATTCAGTACTTC. The entire variable domain, with the rest obtained from reference TRBV18 and TRBJ2-4, is as follows: NAGVMQNPRHLVRRRGQEARLRCSPMKGHSHVYWYRQLPEEGLKFMVYLQKENIIDESGMPKERFSAEFPKEGPSILRIQQVVRGDSAAYFCASSEPGLAKNIQYFGAGTRLSVL.

V usage is TRBV15 and J usage is TRBJ1-2, with D possibly being TRBD1 (5 bases). In germline, CDR1 is LNHNV, CDR2 YYDKDF (reference sequence). The length of the CDR3 is 14 residues. The germline V and J ends were trimmed by 0 bases and 7 bases, with 12 bases remaining between them. The CDR3 DNA follows: TGTGCCACCAGCAGAGACAGGGCCCTAGGTGGCTACACCTTC. Protein sequence: CATSRDRALGGYTF.

The chain combines TRBV9 with TRBJ2-3, with no clear D. The V gene's germline CDR1 is SGDLS and CDR2 YYNGEE. The CDR3 runs 13 residues. Trimming removed 3 bases at V and 2 bases at J, with 7 bases between. This CDR3 is CASSARITDTQYF. The CDR3 bases are TGTGCCAGCAGCGCGAGAATCACAGATACGCAGTATTTT.

J is TRBJ1-4 and V is TRBV28; 7 bases are shared with TRBD1. V was pared by 6 bases and J by 8 bases, with 12 bases of the junction left unmatched. The CDR3 is 15 residues long. The germline V gene encodes CDR1 MDHEN and CDR2 SYDVKM. The CDR3 sequence is CASSSTGVTPEKLFF. The CDR3 coding sequence is TGTGCCAGCAGCTCTACAGGGGTGACGCCAGAAAAACTGTTTTTT.

The chain uses TRBV19 and TRBJ1-3, with D unclear. Trimming left V 5 bases short and J 9 bases short, with 11 bases between. The CDR3 has 12 residues. Germline V CDR1 and CDR2: LNHDA, SQIVND (reference sequence). DNA of the CDR3: TGTGCCAGTAGTTTACCCGAGGGCACCATATATTTT. Its protein product is CASSLPEGTIYF.

The chain recombines TRBV6-5 with TRBJ2-7; 7 nucleotides agree with TRBD1. Trimming removed 5 bases from V and 0 bases from J; junction bases left unmatched: 4. CDR1 MNHEY and CDR2 SVGAGI come from the germline V gene. The CDR3 consists of 14 residues. The CDR3 sequence: CASSLYRGSYEQYF. The DNA of the CDR3 is TGTGCCAGCAGTCTGTACAGGGGCTCCTACGAGCAGTACTTC.

This clone was counted once. The rearrangement uses TRBV6-5 and TRBJ1-2, with D possibly being TRBD1 (6 bases). The ends were cut back, 5 bases at V and 8 bases at J, with 18 bases in the middle. The CDR3 spans 14 residues. Germline V gene data show CDR1 as MNHEY and CDR2 as SVGAGI. The CDR3 DNA is TGTGCCAGCAGTACCCTTAGGGACAACGAAGGCTACACCTTC. Translation gives CASSTLRDNEGYTF.

The chain recombines TRBV7-9 with TRBJ2-1, with 7 bases matching TRBD1. CDR3 length equals 15 residues. V shed 5 bases and J 8 bases; nucleotides not matched to a gene: 12. Germline CDR1 is SEHNR and CDR2 is FQNEAQ (reference sequence). The CDR3 DNA reads TGTGCCAGCAGCCCAAGTGGACAGGTTCGGGATGAGCAGTTCTTC. It translates to CASSPSGQVRDEQFF.

The sample holds a few counts of this clone. This chain connects TRBV2 to TRBJ1-2; 9 nucleotides align to TRBD1. Germline CDR1 SNHLY, CDR2 FYNNEI. The V segment lost 3 bases and the J segment 4 bases; nucleotides outside the gene matches: 3. The length of the CDR3 is 14 residues. CDR3 loop: CASSELTGGYGYTF. The CDR3 coding sequence is TGTGCCAGCAGTGAGCTGACAGGGGGCTATGGCTACACCTTC. The variable domain in full, completed from reference TRBV2 and TRBJ1-2, reads EPEVTQTPSHQVTQMGQEVILRCVPISNHLYFYWYRQILGQKVEFLVSFYNNEISEKSEIFDDQFSVERPDGSNFTLKIRSTKLEDSAMYFCASSELTGGYGYTFGSGTRLTVV.

The chain recombines TRBV5-1 with TRBJ2-2; 7 nucleotides agree with TRBD2. This CDR3 spans 14 amino acids. The germline gives CDR1 SGHRS, CDR2 YFSETQ. With V trimmed by 5 bases and J by 2 bases, 3 bases remained unmatched. The chain's CDR3 is CASRTSRNTGELFF. CDR3 coding DNA: TGCGCCAGCAGGACTAGCAGAAACACCGGGGAGCTGTTTTTT. Complete variable domain (other parts from reference TRBV5-1 and TRBJ2-2): KAGVTQTPRYLIKTRGQQVTLSCSPISGHRSVSWYQQTPGQGLQFLFEYFSETQRNKGNFPGRFSGRQFSNSRSEMNVSTLELGDSALYLCASRTSRNTGELFFGEGSRLTVL.